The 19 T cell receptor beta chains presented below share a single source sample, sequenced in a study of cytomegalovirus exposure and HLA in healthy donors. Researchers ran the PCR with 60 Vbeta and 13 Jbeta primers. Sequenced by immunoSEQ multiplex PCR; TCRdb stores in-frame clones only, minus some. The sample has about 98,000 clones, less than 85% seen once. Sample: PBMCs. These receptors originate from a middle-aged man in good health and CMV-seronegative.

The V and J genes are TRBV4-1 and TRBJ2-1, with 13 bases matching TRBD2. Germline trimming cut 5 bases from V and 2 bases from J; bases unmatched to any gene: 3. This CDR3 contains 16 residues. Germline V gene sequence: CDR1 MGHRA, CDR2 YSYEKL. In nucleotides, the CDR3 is TGCGCCAGCAGCGAACTAGCGGGGGGGCCCTACAATGAGCAGTTCTTC. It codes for CASSELAGGPYNEQFF.

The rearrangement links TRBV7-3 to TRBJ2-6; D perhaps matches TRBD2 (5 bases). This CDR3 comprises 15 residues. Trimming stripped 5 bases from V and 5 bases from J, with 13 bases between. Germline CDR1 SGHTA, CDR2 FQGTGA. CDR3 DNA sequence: TGTGCCAGCAGCGTGGGGAGATCGAGGGCCAACGTCCTGACTTTC. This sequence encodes CASSVGRSRANVLTF. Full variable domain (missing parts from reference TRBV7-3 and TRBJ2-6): GAGVSQTPSNKVTEKGKYVELRCDPISGHTALYWYRQSLGQGPEFLIYFQGTGAADDSGLPNDRFFAVRPEGSVSTLKIQRTERGDSAVYLCASSVGRSRANVLTFGAGSRLTVL.

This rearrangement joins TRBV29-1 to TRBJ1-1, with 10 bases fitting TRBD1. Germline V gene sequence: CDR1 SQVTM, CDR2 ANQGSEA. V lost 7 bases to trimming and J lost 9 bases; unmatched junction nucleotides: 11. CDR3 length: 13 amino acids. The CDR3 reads CSARAGTGAQAFF. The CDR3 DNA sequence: TGCAGCGCGAGAGCTGGGACAGGGGCACAAGCTTTCTTT.

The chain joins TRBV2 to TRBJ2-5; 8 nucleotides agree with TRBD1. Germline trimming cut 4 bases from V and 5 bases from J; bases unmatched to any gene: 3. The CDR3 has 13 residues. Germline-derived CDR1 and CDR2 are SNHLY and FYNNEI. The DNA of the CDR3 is TGTGCCAGCAGTGCAACAGGGGGGGAGACCCAGTACTTC. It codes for CASSATGGETQYF.

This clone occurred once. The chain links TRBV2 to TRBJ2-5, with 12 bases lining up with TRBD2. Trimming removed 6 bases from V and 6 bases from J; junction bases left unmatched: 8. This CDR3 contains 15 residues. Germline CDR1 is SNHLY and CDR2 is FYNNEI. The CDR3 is CASRASSGGAKTQYF. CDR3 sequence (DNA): TGTGCCAGCAGAGCTTCTAGCGGGGGGGCGAAGACCCAGTACTTC.

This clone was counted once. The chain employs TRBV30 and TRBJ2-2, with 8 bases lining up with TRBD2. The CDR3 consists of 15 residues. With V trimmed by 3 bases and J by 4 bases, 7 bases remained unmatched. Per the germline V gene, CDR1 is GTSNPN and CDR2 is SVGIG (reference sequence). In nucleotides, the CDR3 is TGTGCCTGGAGCGGGGGGGACGTCGTCACCGGGGAGCTGTTTTTT. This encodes CAWSGGDVVTGELFF.

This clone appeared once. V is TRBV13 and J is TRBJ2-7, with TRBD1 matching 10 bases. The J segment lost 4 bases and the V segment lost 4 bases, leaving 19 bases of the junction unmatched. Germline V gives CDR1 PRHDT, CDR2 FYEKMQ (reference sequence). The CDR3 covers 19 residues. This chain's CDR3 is CASSSSLGTGDDGRYEQYF. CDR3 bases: TGTGCCAGCAGCTCCTCGCTCGGGACAGGGGATGATGGTAGGTACGAGCAGTACTTC.

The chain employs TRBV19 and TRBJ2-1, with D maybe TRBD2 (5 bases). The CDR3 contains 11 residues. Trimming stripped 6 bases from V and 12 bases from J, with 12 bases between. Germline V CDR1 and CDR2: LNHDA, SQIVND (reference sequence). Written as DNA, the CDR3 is TGTGCCAGTAGCTCTAGCCGAGGGCAGTTCTTC. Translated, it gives CASSSSRGQFF.

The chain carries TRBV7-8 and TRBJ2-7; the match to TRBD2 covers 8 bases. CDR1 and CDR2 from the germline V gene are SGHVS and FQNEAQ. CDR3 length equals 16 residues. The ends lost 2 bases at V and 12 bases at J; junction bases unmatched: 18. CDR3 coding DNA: TGTGCCAGCAGCTTACCCGTTGGGCTAGCGGGCGGCGGTTGGTACTTC. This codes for CASSLPVGLAGGGWYF.

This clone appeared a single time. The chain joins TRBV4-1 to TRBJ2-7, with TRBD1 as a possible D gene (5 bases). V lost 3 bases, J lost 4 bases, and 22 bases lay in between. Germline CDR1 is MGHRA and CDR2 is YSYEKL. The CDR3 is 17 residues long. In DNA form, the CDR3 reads TGCGCCAGCAGCCACCGCCCCTGGCGCCAGGGTTTATACGAGCAGTACTTC. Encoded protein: CASSHRPWRQGLYEQYF.

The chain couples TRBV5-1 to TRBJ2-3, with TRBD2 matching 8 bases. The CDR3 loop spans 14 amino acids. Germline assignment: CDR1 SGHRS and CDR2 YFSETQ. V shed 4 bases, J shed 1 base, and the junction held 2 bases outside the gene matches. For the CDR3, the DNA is TGCGCCAGCAGCCCGGGACTAGGCACAGATACGCAGTATTTT. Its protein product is CASSPGLGTDTQYF.

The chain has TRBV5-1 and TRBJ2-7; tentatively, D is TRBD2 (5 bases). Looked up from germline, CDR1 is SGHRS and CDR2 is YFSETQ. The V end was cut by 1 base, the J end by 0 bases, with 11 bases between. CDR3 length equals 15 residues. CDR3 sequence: CASSLLVGSSYEQYF. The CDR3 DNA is TGCGCCAGCAGCTTGTTAGTGGGGAGCTCCTACGAGCAGTACTTC.

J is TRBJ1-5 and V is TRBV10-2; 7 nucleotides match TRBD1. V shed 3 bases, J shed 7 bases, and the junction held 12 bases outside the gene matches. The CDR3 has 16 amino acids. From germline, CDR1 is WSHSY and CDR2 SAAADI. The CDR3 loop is CASSDPGGRSGQPQHF. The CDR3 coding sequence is TGCGCCAGCAGTGATCCAGGGGGTAGGTCCGGGCAGCCCCAGCATTTT.

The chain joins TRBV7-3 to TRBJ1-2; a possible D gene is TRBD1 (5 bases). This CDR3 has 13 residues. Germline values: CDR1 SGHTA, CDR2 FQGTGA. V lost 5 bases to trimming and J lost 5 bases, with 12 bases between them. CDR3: CASSPDRIYGYTF. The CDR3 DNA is TGTGCCAGCAGCCCAGACAGAATATATGGCTACACCTTC.

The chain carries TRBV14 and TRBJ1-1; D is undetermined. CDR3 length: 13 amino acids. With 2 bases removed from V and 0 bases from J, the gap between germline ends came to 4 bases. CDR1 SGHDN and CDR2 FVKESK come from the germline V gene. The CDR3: CASSQYLNTEAFF. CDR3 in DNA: TGTGCCAGCAGCCAATACTTGAACACTGAAGCTTTCTTT.

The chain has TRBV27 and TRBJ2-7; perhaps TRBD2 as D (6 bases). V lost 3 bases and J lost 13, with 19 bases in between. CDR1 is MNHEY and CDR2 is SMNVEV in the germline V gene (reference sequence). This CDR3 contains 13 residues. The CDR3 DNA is TGTGCCAGCAGTTTCTCTTACCCGGGGGACGCATACTTC. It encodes CASSFSYPGDAYF.

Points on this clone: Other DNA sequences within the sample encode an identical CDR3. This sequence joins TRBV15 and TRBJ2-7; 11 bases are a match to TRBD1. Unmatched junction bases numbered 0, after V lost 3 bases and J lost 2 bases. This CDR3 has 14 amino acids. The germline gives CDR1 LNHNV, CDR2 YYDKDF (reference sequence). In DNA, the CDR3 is TGTGCCACCAGCAGGGACAGGGGGCCCTACGAGCAGTACTTC. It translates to CATSRDRGPYEQYF.

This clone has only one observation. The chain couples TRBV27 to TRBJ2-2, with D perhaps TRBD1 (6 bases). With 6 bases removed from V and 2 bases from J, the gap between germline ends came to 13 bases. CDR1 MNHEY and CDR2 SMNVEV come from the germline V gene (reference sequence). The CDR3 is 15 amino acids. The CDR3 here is CASSTRQDNTGELFF. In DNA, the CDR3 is TGTGCCAGCAGCACCCGACAGGATAACACCGGGGAGCTGTTTTTT.

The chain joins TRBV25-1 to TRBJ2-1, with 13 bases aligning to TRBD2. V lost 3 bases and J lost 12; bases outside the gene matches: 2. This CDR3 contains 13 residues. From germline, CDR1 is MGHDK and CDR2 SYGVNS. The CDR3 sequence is CASSDRLAGGQFF. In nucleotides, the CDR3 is TGTGCCAGCAGTGACCGACTAGCGGGGGGGCAGTTCTTC.